The TCR beta chain under discussion was sequenced for a study of cytotoxic CD8 clonotypes in ibrutinib-treated CLL. In the study overall: Productive templates averaged approximately 260,000 per sample, and productive rearrangements 90,000 to 100,000.

Per the germline V gene, CDR1 is SGHRS and CDR2 is YFSETQ. Deletions cut 0 bases from V and 1 base from J, with 7 bases between. CDR3 length: 15 amino acids. Comment on this clone: Antigen: not known.

With sequencing, the targeted depth ranged from 1 in 200,000 to 1 in 1 million T cells. Clones were read by immunoSEQ multiplex PCR, and TCRdb kept only the in-frame ones, dropping some. Among approximately 70,000 clones listed, 80% were seen once. General study results and limits: Higher circulating CD8+ T-cell counts strongly accompanied higher baseline clonality, above age-matched healthy donors. Upon ibrutinib response clonality rose, and upon progression it fell back toward baseline.

The sample consisted of PBMCs, taken at disease progression, from a patient treated with ibrutinib. The chain couples TRBV5-1 to TRBJ1-4; D unresolved. This TCR came from a human donor with chronic lymphocytic leukemia. CDR3 DNA: TGCGCCAGCAGCTTGGACGGGGAAACTAATGAAAAACTGTTTTTT. Translated, it gives CASSLDGETNEKLFF. Together with reference TRBV5-1 and TRBJ1-4, the CDR3 gives the full variable domain: KAGVTQTPRYLIKTRGQQVTLSCSPISGHRSVSWYQQTPGQGLQFLFEYFSETQRNKGNFPGRFSGRQFSNSRSEMNVSTLELGDSALYLCASSLDGETNEKLFFGSGTQLSVL.